What follows describes a single T cell receptor beta chain. Germline lookup yields CDR1 GTSNPN and CDR2 SVGIG (reference sequence). There are 12 residues in the CDR3. Between the trimmed V and J ends, which lost 5 bases and 5 bases, there was a span of 13 bases. The data are from a study of CD8 T cells in Susac syndrome. A quantity of about 0.5 to 1 ug RNA underwent reverse transcription using random hexamers. MiXCR, run by TCRdb on the immunoSEQ multiplex PCR reads, gives a single entry per CDR3 protein. The data contain under 200,000 distinct CDR3 sequences, 85% to 95% of them singletons. The chain links TRBV30 to TRBJ2-7; no clear D gene. The specimen sequenced was CD8+ T cells from PBMCs. The sequence was collected from a human donor with multiple sclerosis. The CDR3 loop is CAWRFRAHEQYF. Written as DNA, the CDR3 is TGTGCCTGGCGCTTTAGGGCCCACGAGCAGTACTTC.